The rows below give T cell receptor beta chains drawn from one sample of a study of blood T cell repertoires in COVID-19. Clones were sequenced by immunoSEQ multiplex PCR, and TCRdb holds only the in-frame ones, with some missing. The sample consists of about 250,000 clones, 70% to 90% of them appearing once. Source material: peripheral blood. The source of these receptors is a man older than 75 with acute or convalescent COVID-19. Both conserved end residues are part of each CDR3. D genes are given only for firm matches.

v_gene	j_gene	d_gene	CDR3aa	CDR3nt
TRBV2	TRBJ2-4	.	CASSEGRGSLAKNIQYF	TGTGCCAGCAGTGAAGGTAGAGGGAGTCTAGCCAAAAACATTCAGTACTTC
TRBV6-5	TRBJ2-7	.	CASSYSHRDYEQYF	TGTGCCAGCAGTTACTCGCACAGGGACTACGAGCAGTACTTC
TRBV15	TRBJ1-2	.	CATSRDRPGSIRHGYTF	TGTGCCACCAGCAGAGATCGACCCGGCTCAATCAGGCATGGCTACACCTTC
TRBV12-5	TRBJ1-1	.	CASGRDEGTEAFF	TGTGCTAGTGGTAGGGATGAGGGCACTGAAGCTTTCTTT
TRBV7-3	TRBJ1-1	TRBD1	CASSLNAPTGGGTEAFF	TGTGCCAGCAGCCTAAACGCCCCTACAGGGGGGGGCACTGAAGCTTTCTTT
TRBV3-1/TRBV3-2	TRBJ1-2	TRBD1	CASSPGTDYGYTF	TGTGCCAGCAGCCCCGGGACAGACTATGGCTACACCTTC
TRBV7-2	TRBJ1-1	TRBD1	CASSLAGQVKAFF	TGTGCCAGCAGCTTAGCGGGACAGGTGAAAGCTTTCTTT
TRBV27	TRBJ2-7	TRBD2	CASSRGLADYEQYF	TGTGCCAGCAGTCGAGGACTAGCGGACTACGAGCAGTACTTC
TRBV10-3	TRBJ2-7	TRBD1	CAISGGGQGASYEQYF	TGTGCCATCAGTGGGGGCGGCCAGGGGGCATCCTACGAGCAGTACTTC
TRBV27	TRBJ2-1	.	CASSAGVITRSNFNEQFF	TGTGCCAGCAGCGCAGGGGTTATAACGAGGTCGAATTTCAATGAGCAGTTCTTC
TRBV5-5	TRBJ1-6	.	CASSLMPGGGNSPLHF	TGTGCCAGCAGCTTGATGCCGGGAGGAGGTAATTCACCCCTCCACTTT
TRBV18	TRBJ2-3	.	CASSPFGEKGADTQYF	TGTGCCAGCTCACCATTTGGGGAGAAGGGCGCAGATACGCAGTATTTT
TRBV5-1	TRBJ2-1	TRBD2	CASRSGLAGGNEQFF	TGCGCCAGCAGATCTGGACTAGCGGGGGGGAATGAGCAGTTCTTC
TRBV19	TRBJ2-5	TRBD1	CASSIERDRGSETQYF	TGTGCCAGTAGTATAGAGCGGGACAGGGGGTCGGAGACCCAGTACTTC
TRBV5-1	TRBJ2-2	.	CASSRENTGELFF	TGCGCCAGCAGCCGCGAGAACACCGGGGAGCTGTTTTTT
TRBV5-6	TRBJ2-7	.	CASSLENRKDFF	TGTGCCAGCAGCTTGGAAAACAGGAAGGATTTCTTC
TRBV28	TRBJ2-1	.	CASSRGFGAGSYNEQFF	TGTGCCAGCAGTAGGGGTTTTGGGGCCGGCTCCTACAATGAGCAGTTCTTC
TRBV2	TRBJ1-2	TRBD1	CASSEGGQYGYTF	TGTGCCAGCAGTGAAGGGGGACAGTATGGCTACACCTTC
TRBV5-1	TRBJ1-6	.	CASSLASYNSPLHF	TGCGCCAGCAGCTTGGCGTCCTATAATTCACCCCTCCACTTT
TRBV7-2	TRBJ2-7	TRBD2	CASRSSSGPSYEQYF	TGTGCCAGCAGATCGTCTAGCGGACCTTCCTACGAGCAGTACTTC
TRBV18	TRBJ2-7	.	CASSPPVENEQYF	TGTGCCAGCTCACCCCCCGTCGAGAACGAGCAGTACTTC
TRBV19	TRBJ2-7	.	CASSIRGGEAYEQYF	TGTGCCAGTAGTATACGCGGAGGGGAAGCCTACGAGCAGTACTTC